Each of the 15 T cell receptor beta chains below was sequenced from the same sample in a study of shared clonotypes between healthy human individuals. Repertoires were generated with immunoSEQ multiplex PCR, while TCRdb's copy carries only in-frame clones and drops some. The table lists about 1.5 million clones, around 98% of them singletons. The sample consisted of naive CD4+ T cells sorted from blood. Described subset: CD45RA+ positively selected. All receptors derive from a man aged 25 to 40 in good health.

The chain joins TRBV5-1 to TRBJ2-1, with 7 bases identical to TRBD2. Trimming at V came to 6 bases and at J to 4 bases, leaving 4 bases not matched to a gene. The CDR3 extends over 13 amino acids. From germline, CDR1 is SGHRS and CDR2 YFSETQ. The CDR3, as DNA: TGCGCCAGCACTAGCGGAAGTTACAATGAGCAGTTCTTC. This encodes CASTSGSYNEQFF.

CDR3 coding DNA: TGTGCCGTGGCGGACAGGGGCGTTGCAGATACGCAGTATTTT. It is translated as CAVADRGVADTQYF. The rearrangement links TRBV19 to TRBJ2-3, with TRBD1 matching over 9 bases. The germline gives CDR1 LNHDA, CDR2 SQIVND (reference sequence). This CDR3 comprises 14 residues. V shed 11 bases and J 4 bases; nucleotides not matched to a gene: 10.

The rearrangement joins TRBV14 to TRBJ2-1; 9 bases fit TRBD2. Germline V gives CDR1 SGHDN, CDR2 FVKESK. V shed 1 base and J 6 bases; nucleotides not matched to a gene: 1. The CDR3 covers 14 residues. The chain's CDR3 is CASSQGGLANEQFF. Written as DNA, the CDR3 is TGTGCCAGCAGCCAAGGGGGACTAGCCAATGAGCAGTTCTTC.

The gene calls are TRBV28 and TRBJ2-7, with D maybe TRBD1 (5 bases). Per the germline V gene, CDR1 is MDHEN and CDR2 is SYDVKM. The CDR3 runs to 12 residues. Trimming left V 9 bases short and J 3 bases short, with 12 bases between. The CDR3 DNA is TGTGCCAGTGGGGCCATTAACTACGAGCAGTACTTC. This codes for CASGAINYEQYF.

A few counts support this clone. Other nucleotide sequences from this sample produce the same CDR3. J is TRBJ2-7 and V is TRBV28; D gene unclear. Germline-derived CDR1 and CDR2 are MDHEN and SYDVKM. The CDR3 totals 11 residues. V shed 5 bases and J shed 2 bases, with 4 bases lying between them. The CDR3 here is CASSPAYEQYF. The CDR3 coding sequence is TGTGCCAGCAGTCCCGCCTACGAGCAGTACTTC. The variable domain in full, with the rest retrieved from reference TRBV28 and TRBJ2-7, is DVKVTQSSRYLVKRTGEKVFLECVQDMDHENMFWYRQDPGLGLRLIYFSYDVKMKEKGDIPEGYSVSREKKERFSLILESASTNQTSMYLCASSPAYEQYFGPGTRLTVT.

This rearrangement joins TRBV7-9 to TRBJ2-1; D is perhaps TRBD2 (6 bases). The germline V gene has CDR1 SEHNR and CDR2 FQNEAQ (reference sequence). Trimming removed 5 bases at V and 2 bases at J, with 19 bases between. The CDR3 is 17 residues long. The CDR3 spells CASSKLGSGSAYNEQFF. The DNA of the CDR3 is TGTGCCAGCAGCAAACTCGGGTCCGGGAGTGCCTACAATGAGCAGTTCTTC. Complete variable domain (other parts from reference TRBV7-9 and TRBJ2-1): DTGVSQNPRHKITKRGQNVTFRCDPISEHNRLYWYRQTLGQGPEFLTYFQNEAQLEKSRLLSDRFSAERPKGSFSTLEIQRTEQGDSAMYLCASSKLGSGSAYNEQFFGPGTRLTVL.

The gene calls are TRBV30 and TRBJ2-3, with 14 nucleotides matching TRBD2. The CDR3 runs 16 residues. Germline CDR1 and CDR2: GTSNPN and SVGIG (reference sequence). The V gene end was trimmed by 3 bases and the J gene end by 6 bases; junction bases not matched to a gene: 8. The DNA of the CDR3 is TGTGCCTGGAGGGAACCGGGACTAGCGGGAGTGGATACGCAGTATTTT. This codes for CAWREPGLAGVDTQYF.

The CDR3 loop reads CASSLEETILNEQFF. The DNA of the CDR3 is TGCGCCAGCAGCTTGGAGGAGACTATCCTCAATGAGCAGTTCTTC. This sequence joins TRBV5-1 and TRBJ2-1; the D gene is possibly TRBD2 (5 bases). V lost 0 bases and J lost 6, with 13 bases in between. The CDR3 has 15 amino acids. In germline, CDR1 is SGHRS, CDR2 YFSETQ. The whole variable domain, filled in from reference TRBV5-1 and TRBJ2-1, reads KAGVTQTPRYLIKTRGQQVTLSCSPISGHRSVSWYQQTPGQGLQFLFEYFSETQRNKGNFPGRFSGRQFSNSRSEMNVSTLELGDSALYLCASSLEETILNEQFFGPGTRLTVL.

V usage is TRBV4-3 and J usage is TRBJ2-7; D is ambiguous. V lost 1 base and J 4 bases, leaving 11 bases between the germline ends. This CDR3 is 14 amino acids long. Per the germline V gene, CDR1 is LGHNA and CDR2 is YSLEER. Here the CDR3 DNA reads TGCGCCAGCAGCCAAGGCCAAAGAAAGTACGAGCAGTACTTC. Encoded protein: CASSQGQRKYEQYF.

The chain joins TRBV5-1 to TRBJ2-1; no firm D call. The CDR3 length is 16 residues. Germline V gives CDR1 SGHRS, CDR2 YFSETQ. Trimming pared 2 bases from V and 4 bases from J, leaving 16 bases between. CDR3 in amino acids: CASSFNPTHYYNEQFF. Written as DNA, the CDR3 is TGCGCCAGCAGCTTCAACCCTACACACTATTACAATGAGCAGTTCTTC.

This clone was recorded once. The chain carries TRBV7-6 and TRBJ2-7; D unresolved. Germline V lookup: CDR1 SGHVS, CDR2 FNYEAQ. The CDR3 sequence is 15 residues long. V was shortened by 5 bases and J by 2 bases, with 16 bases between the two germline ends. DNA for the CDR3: TGTGCCAGCAGCCCCTTTTCAGTAGCAACCTACGAGCAGTACTTC. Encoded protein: CASSPFSVATYEQYF.

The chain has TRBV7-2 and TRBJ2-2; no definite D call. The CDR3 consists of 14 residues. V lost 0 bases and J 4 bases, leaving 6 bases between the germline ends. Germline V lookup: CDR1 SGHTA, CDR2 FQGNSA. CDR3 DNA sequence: TGTGCCAGCAGCTTAGCGGCCCCCACCGGGGAGCTGTTTTTT. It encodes CASSLAAPTGELFF.

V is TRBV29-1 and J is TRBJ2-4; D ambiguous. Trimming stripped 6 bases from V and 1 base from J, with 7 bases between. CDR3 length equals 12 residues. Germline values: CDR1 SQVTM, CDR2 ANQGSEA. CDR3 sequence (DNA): TGCAGCGTATGGGTGGCCAAAAACATTCAGTACTTC. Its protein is CSVWVAKNIQYF. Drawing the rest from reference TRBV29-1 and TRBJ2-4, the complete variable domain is SAVISQKPSRDICQRGTSLTIQCQVDSQVTMMFWYRQQPGQSLTLIATANQGSEATYESGFVIDKFPISRPNLTFSTLTVSNMSPEDSSIYLCSVWVAKNIQYFGAGTRLSVL.

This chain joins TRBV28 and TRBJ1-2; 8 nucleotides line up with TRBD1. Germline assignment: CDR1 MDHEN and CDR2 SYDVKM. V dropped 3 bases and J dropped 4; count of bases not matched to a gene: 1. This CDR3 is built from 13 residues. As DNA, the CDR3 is TGTGCCAGCAGTTTGGGACAGGTCTATGGCTACACCTTC. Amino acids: CASSLGQVYGYTF.

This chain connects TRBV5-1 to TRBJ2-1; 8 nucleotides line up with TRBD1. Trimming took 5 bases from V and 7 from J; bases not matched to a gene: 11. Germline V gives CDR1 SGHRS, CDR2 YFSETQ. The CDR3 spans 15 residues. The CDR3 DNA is TGCGCCAGCAGATTCACCAGACAGGGGCTGAATGAGCAGTTCTTC. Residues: CASRFTRQGLNEQFF.